This paragraph reports one T cell receptor (beta chain). As yet, its antigen is unknown. The data were taken from a study of radiation and T cells in renal cell carcinoma. Study-wide points: Only small tumor regions of roughly 1 g were sampled. Compared with controls, irradiated tumors had more, larger dominant CDR3 motifs.

The table came from immunoSEQ multiplex PCR; TCRdb's copy has only in-frame clones and leaves some out. The data contain about 14,000 clones, more than 55% of them singletons. Per the germline V gene, CDR1 is KGHSH and CDR2 is LQKENI. The V end was cut by 0 bases, the J end by 8 bases, with 10 bases between. This CDR3 has 14 amino acids. The treatment: treatment-naive control, cytoreductive nephrectomy. The patient's renal cell carcinoma had clear cell pathology. The gene calls are TRBV18 and TRBJ1-4; D remains unclear. The sequencing used tumor tissue, collected from a patient whose treatment was nephrectomy without radiotherapy. The clonotype comes from a man in his forties or fifties with renal cell carcinoma. DNA for the CDR3: TGTGCCAGCTCACCACCGTCTTCGGGGGAAAAACTGTTTTTT. Its translation is CASSPPSSGEKLFF.